Following are 12 T cell receptor beta chains from one sample sequenced in a study of cytomegalovirus exposure and HLA in healthy donors. The primer mix had 60 Vbeta and 13 Jbeta primers. Sequenced by immunoSEQ multiplex PCR; TCRdb stores in-frame clones only, minus some. The data contain 100,000 or so clones, around 80% of them seen just once; the ten biggest clones take up 5.6%. The sample consisted of PBMCs. The receptors come from a male donor in good health and CMV-seronegative.

The rearrangement links TRBV5-4 to TRBJ2-5; D is possibly TRBD1 (5 bases). Deletions cut 6 bases from V and 4 bases from J, with 13 bases between. In germline, CDR1 is SGHNT, CDR2 YYREEE (reference sequence). CDR3 size: 13 residues. The CDR3 is CASNQGDRETQYF. The CDR3 DNA reads TGTGCCAGCAATCAGGGCGATCGAGAGACCCAGTACTTC.

This clone was recorded only once. The chain is built from TRBV2 and TRBJ1-5; 9 bases fit TRBD1. The germline CDR1 and CDR2 sequences are SNHLY and FYNNEI. The CDR3 totals 17 residues. V shed 0 bases, J shed 1 base, and the junction held 4 bases outside the gene matches. The CDR3 protein is CASSEAFGQGSNQPQHF. The CDR3, as DNA: TGTGCCAGCAGTGAAGCCTTTGGACAGGGGAGCAATCAGCCCCAGCATTTT.

V and J are TRBV5-4 and TRBJ1-2; 9 bases are a match to TRBD1. The CDR3 length is 15 residues. V was pared by 3 bases and J by 4 bases, with 7 bases of the junction left unmatched. The germline V gene has CDR1 SGHNT and CDR2 YYREEE (reference sequence). CDR3 sequence reads: CASSSPRDRVYGYTF. CDR3 nucleotides: TGTGCCAGCAGCTCGCCCCGGGACAGGGTCTATGGCTACACCTTC.

This chain connects TRBV19 to TRBJ2-1, with D possibly matching TRBD1 (5 bases). The ends were cut back, 2 bases at V and 9 bases at J, with 14 bases in the middle. This CDR3 has 14 residues. CDR1 and CDR2 (germline): LNHDA, SQIVND (reference sequence). CDR3 loop: CASSISPQGFEQFF. The CDR3 DNA sequence: TGTGCCAGTAGTATAAGTCCCCAGGGTTTTGAGCAGTTCTTC. Filled out from reference TRBV19 and TRBJ2-1, the complete variable domain reads DGGITQSPKYLFRKEGQNVTLSCEQNLNHDAMYWYRQDPGQGLRLIYYSQIVNDFQKGDIAEGYSVSREKKESFPLTVTSAQKNPTAFYLCASSISPQGFEQFFGPGTRLTVL.

The chain links TRBV6-9 to TRBJ2-1, with D possibly TRBD1 on 5 matching bases. The CDR3 consists of 10 residues. Per germline, CDR1 MNHGY and CDR2 SVAAGI. Trimming stripped 7 bases from V and 9 bases from J, with 7 bases between. CDR3: CASTRVEQFF. The CDR3 nucleotides read TGTGCCAGCACCAGGGTTGAGCAGTTCTTC.

The rearrangement joins TRBV29-1 to TRBJ1-2; D is unresolved. The V and J ends lost 4 bases and 1 base respectively, with 10 bases between them. Germline CDR1 and CDR2: SQVTM and ANQGSEA. The CDR3 is 13 amino acids. CDR3 residues: CSVGAGVNYGYTF. For the CDR3, the DNA is TGCAGCGTTGGGGCCGGGGTTAACTATGGCTACACCTTC.

V is TRBV6-1 and J is TRBJ1-1; tentatively, D is TRBD1 (5 bases). This CDR3 comprises 15 residues. The germline V gene encodes CDR1 MNHNS and CDR2 SASEGT. V was cut by 6 bases and J by 4 bases, with 18 bases left in between. This CDR3 reads CASREGIYSSTEAFF. CDR3 DNA: TGTGCCAGCAGGGAGGGGATATACTCCAGCACTGAAGCTTTCTTT.

This clone has more than one count but fewer than ten. The chain carries TRBV30 and TRBJ1-6; weak D call: TRBD1 (5 bases). CDR3 length: 13 residues. CDR1 and CDR2 from the germline V gene are GTSNPN and SVGIG (reference sequence). The CDR3 loop reads CAHSSRGNSPLHF. The CDR3 nucleotides read TGTGCTCACTCCTCGCGGGGGAATTCACCCCTCCACTTT.

This sequence joins TRBV7-2 and TRBJ2-1, with TRBD2 matching 8 bases. The CDR3 runs 15 residues. V shed 1 base and J 4 bases; nucleotides not matched to a gene: 3. The V gene's germline CDR1 is SGHTA and CDR2 FQGNSA. The CDR3 is CASSLVSGEYNEQFF. In DNA form, the CDR3 reads TGTGCCAGCAGCTTAGTTAGCGGGGAGTACAATGAGCAGTTCTTC.

The chain has TRBV27 and TRBJ2-6; maybe TRBD2 (5 bases). In germline, CDR1 is MNHEY, CDR2 SMNVEV (reference sequence). V shed 6 bases and J shed 0 bases, with 30 bases lying between them. The CDR3 is 22 amino acids. Written as DNA, the CDR3 is TGTGCCAGCAGCCCGTTCCGACTCCCCATCCGGGGAGAGAGCTCTGGGGCCAACGTCCTGACTTTC. Translating gives CASSPFRLPIRGESSGANVLTF.

Remarks on this clone: The sample contains more than one DNA sequence encoding this CDR3. The chain combines TRBV9 with TRBJ2-5, with 14 bases aligning to TRBD2. The CDR3 contains 16 residues. Germline CDR1 and CDR2: SGDLS and YYNGEE. After removal of 4 bases from V and 5 bases from J, the junction contained 7 bases not matched to a gene. CDR3: CASSPGLAGVGETQYF. For the CDR3, the DNA is TGTGCCAGCAGCCCGGGACTAGCGGGAGTCGGCGAGACCCAGTACTTC.

The V gene is TRBV28, the J gene TRBJ2-1, with no clear D. Germline V gives CDR1 MDHEN, CDR2 SYDVKM. Trimming took off 2 bases at V and 0 bases at J, with 8 bases between the two ends. The CDR3 contains 15 residues. CDR3 in DNA: TGTGCCAGCAGTTTAGTGGGCTTCTCCTACAATGAGCAGTTCTTC. It translates to CASSLVGFSYNEQFF.